This T cell receptor (beta chain) was identified in a study of beta chain features in type 1 diabetes. Sequenced material consisted of expressed TCRB transcripts (all of the isolated RNA was reverse transcribed). Assay used: immunoSEQ multiplex PCR; TCRdb lists only in-frame clones, some missing. The sample lists more than 300,000 clones; over 9.5% were seen once. On this clone itself: Its antigen remains unidentified.

Study conclusions and caveats: The naive, central memory and Treg TCRB repertoires showed an apparent similarity that was greater among patients than among healthy donors. Cells with high TCR expression could be over-represented by cDNA sequencing.

CDR3 length: 15 residues. The V end lost 6 bases, the J end lost 4 bases, and 18 bases lay between the germline ends. CDR1 is MGHDK, CDR2 SYGVNS, per germline. The chain uses TRBV25-1 and TRBJ1-2; TRBD1 is a possible D gene (6 bases). The receptor's source is a man aged 18-30 years in good health. Material for sequencing was naive CD4+ T cells from blood. CDR3 in amino acids: CASSPRGGNFYGYTF. Written as DNA, the CDR3 is TGTGCCAGCAGCCCACGAGGGGGAAACTTCTATGGCTACACCTTC.